These T cell receptor beta chains were read from a single sample in a study of radiotherapy plus CTLA-4 blockade in lung cancer. Assay used: immunoSEQ multiplex PCR; TCRdb lists only in-frame clones, some missing. Among 75,000 to 100,000 clones listed, 65% to 80% were seen once. Source: peripheral blood, taken from a patient treated with radiotherapy plus ipilimumab. The receptors stem from a human donor with non-small cell lung cancer who had a partial response to radiotherapy plus ipilimumab. Some clones in this sample may be carry-over from other donors' samples. Each CDR3 is given with its conserved first and last residue. D genes are given only for firm matches. Where a row states a size, it is once, few, many or the class of an expanded clone; other rows omit it.

once,TRBV9,TRBJ2-3,-,CATSISGSTDTQYF,TGTGCCACTTCAATCAGCGGCTCCACAGATACGCAGTATTTT
-,TRBV6-6,TRBJ2-7,-,CASGSSYEQYF,TGTGCCAGCGGGAGCTCCTACGAGCAGTACTTC
-,TRBV28,TRBJ2-7,-,CASSFLGSVSYEQYF,TGTGCCAGCAGTTTCCTCGGGAGCGTCTCCTACGAGCAGTACTTC
-,TRBV27,TRBJ2-2,-,CASSSPGHLPSNTGELFF,TGTGCCAGCAGCTCGCCGGGACACCTGCCCTCGAACACCGGGGAGCTGTTTTTT
-,TRBV6-1,TRBJ1-5,TRBD1,CASMGTGDQPQHF,TGTGCCAGCATGGGGACAGGGGATCAGCCCCAGCATTTT
-,TRBV18,TRBJ1-4,-,CASSPLNQNEKLFF,TGTGCCAGCTCACCGTTAAATCAGAATGAAAAACTGTTTTTT
once,TRBV20-1,TRBJ2-7,-,CSASGAGEQYF,TGCAGTGCTAGTGGCGCGGGCGAGCAGTACTTC
-,TRBV7-2,TRBJ2-6,TRBD1,CASSPGTGVPGANVLTF,TGTGCCAGCAGCCCAGGGACAGGGGTCCCTGGGGCCAACGTCCTGACTTTC
-,TRBV7-8,TRBJ2-5,TRBD2,CASSLLGREAGETQYF,TGTGCCAGCAGCCTACTAGGGCGGGAGGCGGGTGAGACCCAGTACTTC
few,TRBV9,TRBJ2-1,TRBD1,CASSARQGGTEGNEQFF,TGTGCCAGCAGCGCCCGACAGGGGGGAACTGAGGGGAATGAGCAGTTCTTC
few,TRBV10-3,TRBJ1-1,-,CAAGTGNTEAFF,TGTGCCGCGGGGACGGGGAACACTGAAGCTTTCTTT
once,TRBV19,TRBJ2-5,-,CASSSGGQETQYF,TGTGCCAGTAGTAGCGGGGGCCAGGAGACCCAGTACTTC
-,TRBV19,TRBJ2-5,-,CASSWRVGQETQYF,TGTGCCAGTAGTTGGAGAGTAGGCCAAGAGACCCAGTACTTC
-,TRBV9,TRBJ2-1,-,CASSVGAATEQFF,TGTGCCAGCAGCGTAGGGGCAGCCACCGAGCAGTTCTTC
-,TRBV10-2,TRBJ2-5,-,CASSPSYGVGETQYF,TGCGCCAGCAGTCCTTCTTATGGAGTCGGAGAGACCCAGTACTTC
-,TRBV5-1,TRBJ2-1,-,CASSLAISAAGSYNEQFF,TGCGCCAGCAGCTTGGCCATATCTGCCGCGGGCTCCTACAATGAGCAGTTCTTC
-,TRBV18,TRBJ2-5,TRBD2,CASSPWKSGAQETQYF,TGTGCCAGCTCACCTTGGAAAAGCGGGGCCCAAGAGACCCAGTACTTC
-,TRBV7-8,TRBJ2-1,TRBD2,CASSLERGSYNEQFF,TGTGCCAGCAGCTTGGAGCGGGGGTCCTACAATGAGCAGTTCTTC
once,TRBV9,TRBJ2-2,TRBD2,CASSVEPGRDTGELFF,TGTGCCAGCAGCGTAGAGCCAGGGAGGGACACCGGGGAGCTGTTTTTT
-,TRBV7-6,TRBJ2-1,-,CASSLLRGGEQFF,TGTGCCAGCAGCTTACTCAGAGGCGGTGAGCAGTTCTTC
once,TRBV6-1,TRBJ2-5,-,CASLEGETQYF,TGTGCCAGCTTGGAGGGAGAGACCCAGTACTTC
once,TRBV25-1,TRBJ2-5,-,CASSEYPVQETQYF,TGTGCCAGCAGTGAATACCCAGTTCAAGAGACCCAGTACTTC
-,TRBV28,TRBJ2-1,TRBD1,CASSFIGGGSNEQFF,TGTGCCAGCAGTTTCATAGGGGGCGGTTCAAATGAGCAGTTCTTC
-,TRBV18,TRBJ2-7,TRBD2,CASSPRGLAGGSYEQYF,TGTGCCAGCTCACCACGTGGACTAGCGGGAGGTTCCTACGAGCAGTACTTC
-,TRBV18,TRBJ2-3,-,CASSTSGWTVSTDTQYF,TGTGCCAGCTCAACCTCGGGGTGGACGGTTAGCACAGATACGCAGTATTTT
-,TRBV6-6,TRBJ2-6,TRBD2,CASSYGGGPGANVLTF,TGTGCCAGCAGTTACGGCGGGGGGCCGGGGGCCAACGTCCTGACTTTC
-,TRBV2,TRBJ2-2,-,CASRTRDLHTGELFF,TGTGCCAGCAGGACAAGGGACTTACACACCGGGGAGCTGTTTTTT
-,TRBV7-8,TRBJ2-4,-,CASSLGSDIQYF,TGTGCCAGCAGCTTAGGTTCGGACATTCAGTACTTC
-,TRBV6-1,TRBJ2-1,TRBD2,CASSPVAGGQNEQFF,TGTGCCAGCAGTCCCGTAGCGGGGGGGCAGAATGAGCAGTTCTTC
-,TRBV5-1,TRBJ2-2,TRBD1,CASSSGTGQNTGELFF,TGCGCCAGCAGCTCCGGGACAGGGCAAAACACCGGGGAGCTGTTTTTT
-,TRBV19,TRBJ2-6,TRBD1,CASSRIGQDLSGANVLTF,TGTGCCAGTAGCCGGATAGGACAGGACCTCTCTGGGGCCAACGTCCTGACTTTC
once,TRBV2,TRBJ2-7,-,CASTANAAGRSYEQYF,TGTGCCAGCACCGCGAACGCGGCTGGGAGGTCCTACGAGCAGTACTTC
-,TRBV6-5,TRBJ2-3,TRBD2,CASSSPAGGMDTQYF,TGTGCCAGCAGTTCCCCTGCGGGGGGCATGGATACGCAGTATTTT
-,TRBV6-5,TRBJ2-7,TRBD2,CASSSAGTSGSQLYF,TGTGCCAGCAGTTCAGCCGGGACTAGCGGGAGTCAGCTGTACTTC
few,TRBV19,TRBJ1-3,-,CASKAGNTIYF,TGTGCCAGTAAAGCGGGAAACACCATATATTTT
-,TRBV5-4,TRBJ2-5,-,CASSFTSQETQYF,TGTGCCAGCAGCTTCACGAGCCAAGAGACCCAGTACTTC
-,TRBV28,TRBJ1-2,-,CASQGPGGNYGYTF,TGTGCCTCCCAAGGCCCGGGGGGAAACTATGGCTACACCTTC
-,TRBV4-2,TRBJ2-3,TRBD2,CASSQRETQDTQYF,TGTGCCAGCAGCCAGCGGGAGACCCAGGATACGCAGTATTTT
-,TRBV28,TRBJ1-2,TRBD1,CASSSQGADNYGYTF,TGTGCCAGCAGTAGTCAGGGGGCAGATAACTATGGCTACACCTTC
-,TRBV7-5,TRBJ1-5,-,CVRSLAPHNSNQPQHF,TGTGTCAGAAGCTTAGCGCCTCACAATAGCAATCAGCCCCAGCATTTT
-,TRBV2,TRBJ1-6,-,CASRPWGINNSPLHF,TGTGCCAGCCGTCCTTGGGGCATCAATAATTCACCCCTCCACTTT
-,TRBV2,TRBJ1-2,TRBD1,CASGRTGYGYTF,TGTGCCAGCGGGAGGACAGGTTATGGCTACACCTTC
-,TRBV27,TRBJ1-3,-,CASSPLGLIGNTIYF,TGTGCCAGCAGTCCTCTAGGACTGATTGGAAACACCATATATTTT
-,TRBV6-5,TRBJ1-2,TRBD1,CASSPDRGYGYTF,TGTGCCAGCAGTCCCGACAGGGGCTATGGCTACACCTTC
-,TRBV29-1,TRBJ2-1,-,CSAHGGGSRYQFF,TGCAGCGCCCATGGTGGGGGCTCTCGTTATCAGTTCTTC
-,TRBV7-2,TRBJ2-3,TRBD2,CASSLEGGTLGTDTQYF,TGTGCCAGCAGCTTAGAGGGAGGGACCCTCGGCACAGATACGCAGTATTTT
-,TRBV4-1,TRBJ1-2,-,CASSPEAEPRGDGYTF,TGCGCCAGCAGCCCAGAGGCCGAGCCCCGCGGGGATGGCTACACCTTC
-,TRBV2,TRBJ1-1,TRBD1,CASSVVGGATEAFF,TGTGCCAGCAGCGTCGTAGGGGGCGCGACTGAAGCTTTCTTT
-,TRBV28,TRBJ1-2,-,CASTSTGHGYTF,TGTGCCAGCACCTCAACAGGGCATGGCTACACCTTC
once,TRBV5-4,TRBJ2-3,-,CASSISGTDTQYF,TGTGCCAGCAGCATATCAGGCACAGATACGCAGTATTTT